This T cell receptor (beta chain) was captured in a study of T cell changes during pregnancy in multiple sclerosis. Using immunoSEQ multiplex PCR, the repertoire was profiled, and TCRdb retains in-frame clones only, with some absent. The sample shows about 67,000 clones, roughly 92% of them seen only once. This clone was counted once. Sequencing used peripheral blood, obtained in the second trimester of pregnancy. The TCR originated in a female donor with multiple sclerosis, enrolled in a pregnancy study.

CDR3 in amino acids: CASIAGGPRDEQYF. The CDR3 bases are TGTGCCAGCATTGCGGGAGGGCCTCGTGACGAGCAGTACTTC. The chain links TRBV7-9 to TRBJ2-7; 9 bases align to TRBD2. V shed 7 bases and J 5 bases; nucleotides not matched to a gene: 9. The CDR3 is 14 amino acids. CDR1 SEHNR and CDR2 FQNEAQ come from the germline V gene (reference sequence).